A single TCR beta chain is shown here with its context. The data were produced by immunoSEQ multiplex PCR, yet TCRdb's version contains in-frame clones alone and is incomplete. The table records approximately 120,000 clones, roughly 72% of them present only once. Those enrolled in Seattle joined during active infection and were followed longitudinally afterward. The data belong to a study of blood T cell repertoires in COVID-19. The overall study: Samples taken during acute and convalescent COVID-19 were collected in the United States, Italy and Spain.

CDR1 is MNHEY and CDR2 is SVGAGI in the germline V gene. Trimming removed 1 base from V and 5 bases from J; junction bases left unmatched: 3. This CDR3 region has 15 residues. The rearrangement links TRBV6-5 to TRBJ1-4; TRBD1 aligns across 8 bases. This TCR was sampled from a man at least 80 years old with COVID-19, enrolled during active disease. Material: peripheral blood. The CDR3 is CASSYYGQGNEKLFF. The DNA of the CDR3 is TGTGCCAGCAGTTACTACGGACAGGGAAATGAAAAACTGTTTTTT.